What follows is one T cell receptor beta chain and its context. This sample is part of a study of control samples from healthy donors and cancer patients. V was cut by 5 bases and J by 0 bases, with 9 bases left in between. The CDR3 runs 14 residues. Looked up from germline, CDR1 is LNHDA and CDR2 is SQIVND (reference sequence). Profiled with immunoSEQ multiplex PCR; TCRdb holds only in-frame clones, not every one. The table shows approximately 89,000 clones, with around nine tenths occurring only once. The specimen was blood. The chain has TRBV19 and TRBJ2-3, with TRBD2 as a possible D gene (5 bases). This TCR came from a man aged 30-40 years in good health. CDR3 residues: CASSSWTSTDTQYF. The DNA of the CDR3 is TGTGCCAGTAGTTCTTGGACTAGCACAGATACGCAGTATTTT.